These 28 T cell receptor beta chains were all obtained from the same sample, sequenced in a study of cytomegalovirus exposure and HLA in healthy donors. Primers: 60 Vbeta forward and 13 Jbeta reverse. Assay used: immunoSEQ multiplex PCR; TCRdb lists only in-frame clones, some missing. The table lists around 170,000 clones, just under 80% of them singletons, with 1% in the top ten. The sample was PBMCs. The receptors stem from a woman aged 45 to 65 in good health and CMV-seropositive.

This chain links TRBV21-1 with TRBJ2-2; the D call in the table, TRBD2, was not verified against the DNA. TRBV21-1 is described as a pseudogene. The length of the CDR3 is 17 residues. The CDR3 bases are TGTGCCAGCAGCAAAATTAGCGGCGGGGTAAACACCGGGGAGCTGTTTTTT. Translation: CASSKISGGVNTGELFF.

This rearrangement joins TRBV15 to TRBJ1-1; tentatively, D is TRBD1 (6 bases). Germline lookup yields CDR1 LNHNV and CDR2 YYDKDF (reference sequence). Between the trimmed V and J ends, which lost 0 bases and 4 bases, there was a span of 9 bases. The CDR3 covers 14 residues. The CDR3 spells CATSRDPGATEAFF. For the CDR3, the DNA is TGTGCCACCAGCAGAGACCCAGGGGCCACTGAAGCTTTCTTT.

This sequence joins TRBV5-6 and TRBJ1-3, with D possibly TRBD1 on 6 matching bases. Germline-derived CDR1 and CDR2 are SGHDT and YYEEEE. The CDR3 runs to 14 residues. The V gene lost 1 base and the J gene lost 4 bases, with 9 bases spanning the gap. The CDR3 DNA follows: TGTGCCAGCAGCTTGCCCCAGGGGGGAAACACCATATATTTT. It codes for CASSLPQGGNTIYF.

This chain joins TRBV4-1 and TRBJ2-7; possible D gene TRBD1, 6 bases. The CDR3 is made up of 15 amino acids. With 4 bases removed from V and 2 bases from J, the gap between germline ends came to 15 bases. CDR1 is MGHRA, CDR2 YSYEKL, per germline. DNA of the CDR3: TGCGCCAGCAGCCCAAGAAGGGCAGGGGCCTACGAGCAGTACTTC. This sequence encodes CASSPRRAGAYEQYF.

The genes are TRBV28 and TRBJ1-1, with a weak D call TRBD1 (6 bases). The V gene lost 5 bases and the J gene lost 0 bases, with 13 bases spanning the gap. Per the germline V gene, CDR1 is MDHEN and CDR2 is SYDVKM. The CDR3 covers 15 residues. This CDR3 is CASSIPGTMNTEAFF. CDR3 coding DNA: TGTGCCAGCAGTATCCCGGGGACAATGAACACTGAAGCTTTCTTT.

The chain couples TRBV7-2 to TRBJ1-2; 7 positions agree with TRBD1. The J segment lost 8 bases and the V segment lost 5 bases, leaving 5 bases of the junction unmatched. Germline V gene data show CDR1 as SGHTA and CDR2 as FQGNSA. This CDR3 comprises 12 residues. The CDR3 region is CASSGTDWGYTF. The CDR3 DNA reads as TGTGCCAGCAGCGGGACAGATTGGGGCTACACCTTC.

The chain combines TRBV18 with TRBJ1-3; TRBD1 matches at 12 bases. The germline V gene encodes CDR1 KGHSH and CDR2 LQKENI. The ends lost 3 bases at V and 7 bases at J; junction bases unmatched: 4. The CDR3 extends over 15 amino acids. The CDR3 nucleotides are TGTGCCAGCTCACCGCAGGGACAGGGGGCGAACACCATATATTTT. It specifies CASSPQGQGANTIYF.

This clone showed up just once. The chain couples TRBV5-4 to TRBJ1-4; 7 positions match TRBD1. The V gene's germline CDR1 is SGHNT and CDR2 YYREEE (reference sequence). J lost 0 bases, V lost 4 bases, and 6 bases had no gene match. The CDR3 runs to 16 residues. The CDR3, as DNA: TGTGCCAGCAGCCACCGGACAGGAGCAACTAATGAAAAACTGTTTTTT. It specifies CASSHRTGATNEKLFF.

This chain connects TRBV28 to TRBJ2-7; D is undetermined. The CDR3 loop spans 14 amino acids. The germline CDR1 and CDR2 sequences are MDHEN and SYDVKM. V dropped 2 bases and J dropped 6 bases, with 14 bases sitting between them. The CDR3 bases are TGTGCCAGCAGTTTAGTCGCGAGGTATGTCGAGCAGTACTTC. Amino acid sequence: CASSLVARYVEQYF. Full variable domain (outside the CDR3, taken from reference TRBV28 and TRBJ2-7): DVKVTQSSRYLVKRTGEKVFLECVQDMDHENMFWYRQDPGLGLRLIYFSYDVKMKEKGDIPEGYSVSREKKERFSLILESASTNQTSMYLCASSLVARYVEQYFGPGTRLTVT.

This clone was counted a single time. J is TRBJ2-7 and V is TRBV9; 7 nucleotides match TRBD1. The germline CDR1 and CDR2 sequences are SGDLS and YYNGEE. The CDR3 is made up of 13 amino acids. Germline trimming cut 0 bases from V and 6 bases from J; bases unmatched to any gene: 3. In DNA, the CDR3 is TGTGCCAGCAGCGTAGGACAGGGTATCGAGCAGTACTTC. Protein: CASSVGQGIEQYF.

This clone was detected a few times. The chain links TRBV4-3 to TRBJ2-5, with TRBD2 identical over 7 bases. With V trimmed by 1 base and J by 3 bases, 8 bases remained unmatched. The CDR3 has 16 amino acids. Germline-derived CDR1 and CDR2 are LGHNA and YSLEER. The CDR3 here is CASSQGSLRGEETQYF. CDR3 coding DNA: TGCGCCAGCAGCCAAGGTAGCCTCCGGGGGGAAGAGACCCAGTACTTC.

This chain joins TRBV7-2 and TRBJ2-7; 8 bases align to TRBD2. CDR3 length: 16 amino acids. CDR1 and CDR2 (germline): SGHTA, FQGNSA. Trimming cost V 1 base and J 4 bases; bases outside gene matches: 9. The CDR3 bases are TGTGCCAGCAGCTTAGGAGGTAGCGGGACGATATACGAGCAGTACTTC. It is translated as CASSLGGSGTIYEQYF.

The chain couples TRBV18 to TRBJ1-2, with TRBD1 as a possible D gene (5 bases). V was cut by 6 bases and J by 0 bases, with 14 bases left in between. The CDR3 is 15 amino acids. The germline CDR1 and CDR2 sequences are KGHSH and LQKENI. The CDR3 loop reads CASSGAARANYGYTF. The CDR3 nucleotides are TGTGCCAGCTCTGGGGCAGCTCGAGCTAACTATGGCTACACCTTC.

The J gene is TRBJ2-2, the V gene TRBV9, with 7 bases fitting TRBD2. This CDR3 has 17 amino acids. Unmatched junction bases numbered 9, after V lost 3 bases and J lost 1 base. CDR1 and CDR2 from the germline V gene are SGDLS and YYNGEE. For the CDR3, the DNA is TGTGCCAGCAGCGCCTACCGCGGGGGAGTGAACACCGGGGAGCTGTTTTTT. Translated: CASSAYRGGVNTGELFF. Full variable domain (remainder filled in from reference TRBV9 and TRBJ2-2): DSGVTQTPKHLITATGQRVTLRCSPRSGDLSVYWYQQSLDQGLQFLIQYYNGEERAKGNILERFSAQQFPDLHSELNLSSLELGDSALYFCASSAYRGGVNTGELFFGEGSRLTVL.

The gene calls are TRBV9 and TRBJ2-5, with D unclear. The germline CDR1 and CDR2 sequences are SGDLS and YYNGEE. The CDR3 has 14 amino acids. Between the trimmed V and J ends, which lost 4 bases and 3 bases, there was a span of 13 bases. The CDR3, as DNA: TGTGCCAGCAGCCTGACTCCTAAAAAAGAGACCCAGTACTTC. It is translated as CASSLTPKKETQYF.

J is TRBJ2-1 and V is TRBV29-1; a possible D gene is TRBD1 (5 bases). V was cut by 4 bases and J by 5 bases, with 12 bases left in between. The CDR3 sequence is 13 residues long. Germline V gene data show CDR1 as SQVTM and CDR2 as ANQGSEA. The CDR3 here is CSVGKGQDNEQFF. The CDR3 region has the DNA TGCAGCGTTGGGAAGGGGCAGGACAATGAGCAGTTCTTC.

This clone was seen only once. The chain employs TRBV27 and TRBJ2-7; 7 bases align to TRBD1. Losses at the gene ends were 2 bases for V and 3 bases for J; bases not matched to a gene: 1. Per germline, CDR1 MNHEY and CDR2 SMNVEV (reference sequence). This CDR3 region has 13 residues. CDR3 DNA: TGTGCCAGCAGTTTACACAGGGGCTACGAGCAGTACTTC. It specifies CASSLHRGYEQYF.

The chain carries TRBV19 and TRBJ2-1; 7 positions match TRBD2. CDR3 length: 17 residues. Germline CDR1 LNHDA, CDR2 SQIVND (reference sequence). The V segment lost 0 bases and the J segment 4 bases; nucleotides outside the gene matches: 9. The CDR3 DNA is TGTGCCAGTAGTATAGATGGCGGGAGTCAACCTTACAATGAGCAGTTCTTC. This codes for CASSIDGGSQPYNEQFF.

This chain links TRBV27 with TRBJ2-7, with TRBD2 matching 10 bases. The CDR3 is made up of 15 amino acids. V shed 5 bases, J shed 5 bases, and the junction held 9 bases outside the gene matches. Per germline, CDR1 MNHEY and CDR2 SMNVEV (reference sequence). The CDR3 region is CASSPVAGGLDEQYF. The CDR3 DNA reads TGTGCCAGCAGTCCCGTAGCGGGGGGTTTGGACGAGCAGTACTTC.

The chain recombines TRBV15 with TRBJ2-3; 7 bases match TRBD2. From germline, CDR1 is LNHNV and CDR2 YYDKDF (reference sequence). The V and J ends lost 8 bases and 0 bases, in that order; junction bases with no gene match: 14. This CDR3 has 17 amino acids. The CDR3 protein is CATYPRWAGVSTDTQYF. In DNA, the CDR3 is TGTGCCACCTATCCTCGGTGGGCGGGGGTAAGCACAGATACGCAGTATTTT.

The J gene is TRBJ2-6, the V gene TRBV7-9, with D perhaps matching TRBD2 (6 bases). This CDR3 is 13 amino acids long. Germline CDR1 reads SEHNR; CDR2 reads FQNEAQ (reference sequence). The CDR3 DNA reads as TGTTCCGGGGGAGACTCTGGGGCCAACGTCCTGACTTTC. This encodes CSGGDSGANVLTF.

The CDR3: CASSLREGYEQYF. The DNA of the CDR3 is TGTGCCAGCAGCTTGCGTGAGGGCTACGAGCAGTACTTC. The V and J genes are TRBV5-5 and TRBJ2-7; D may be TRBD2 (5 bases). Between the trimmed V and J ends, which lost 1 base and 3 bases, there was a span of 8 bases. This CDR3 region has 13 residues. The germline gives CDR1 SGHKS, CDR2 YYEKEE (reference sequence). Full variable domain (outside the CDR3, taken from reference TRBV5-5 and TRBJ2-7): DAGVTQSPTHLIKTRGQQVTLRCSPISGHKSVSWYQQVLGQGPQFIFQYYEKEERGRGNFPDRFSARQFPNYSSELNVNALLLGDSALYLCASSLREGYEQYFGPGTRLTVT.

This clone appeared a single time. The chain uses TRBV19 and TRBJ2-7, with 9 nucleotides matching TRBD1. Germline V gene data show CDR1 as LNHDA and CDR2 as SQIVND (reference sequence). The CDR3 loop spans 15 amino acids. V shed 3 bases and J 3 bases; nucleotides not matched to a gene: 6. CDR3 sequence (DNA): TGTGCCAGTAGTATCCTAACAGGGGGCATCTACGAGCAGTACTTC. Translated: CASSILTGGIYEQYF.

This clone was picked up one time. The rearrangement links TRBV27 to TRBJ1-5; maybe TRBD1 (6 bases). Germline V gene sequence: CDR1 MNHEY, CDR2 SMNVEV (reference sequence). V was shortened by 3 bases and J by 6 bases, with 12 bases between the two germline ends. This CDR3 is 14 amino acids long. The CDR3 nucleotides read TGTGCCAGCAGTTTTGTGGGGGCCAGTCAGCCCCAGCATTTT. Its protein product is CASSFVGASQPQHF.

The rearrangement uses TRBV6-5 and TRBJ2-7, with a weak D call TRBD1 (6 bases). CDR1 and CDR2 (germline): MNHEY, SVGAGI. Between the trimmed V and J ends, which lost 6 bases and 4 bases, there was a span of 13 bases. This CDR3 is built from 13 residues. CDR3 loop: CASSSGHLYEQYF. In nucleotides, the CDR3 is TGTGCCAGCAGCTCGGGACACCTATACGAGCAGTACTTC.

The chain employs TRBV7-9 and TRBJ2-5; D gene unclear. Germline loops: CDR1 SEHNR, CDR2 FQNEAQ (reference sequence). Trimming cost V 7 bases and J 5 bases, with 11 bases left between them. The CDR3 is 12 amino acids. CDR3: CASNKDGETQYF. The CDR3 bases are TGTGCCAGCAATAAAGACGGGGAGACCCAGTACTTC.

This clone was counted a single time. The CDR3 nucleotides are TGTGCCAGTAGTATAGAAGCGCAGATATACAATGAGCAGTTCTTC. Protein: CASSIEAQIYNEQFF. The rearrangement uses TRBV19 and TRBJ2-1, with D unresolved. Trimming took off 0 bases at V and 4 bases at J, with 10 bases between the two ends. Germline values: CDR1 LNHDA, CDR2 SQIVND (reference sequence). The CDR3 is 15 amino acids.

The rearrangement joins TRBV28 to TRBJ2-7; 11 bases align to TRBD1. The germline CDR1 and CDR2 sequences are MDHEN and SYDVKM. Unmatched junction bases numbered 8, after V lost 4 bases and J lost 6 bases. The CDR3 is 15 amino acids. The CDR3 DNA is TGTGCCAGCAGTTCCCCAGGACAGGGGGCCGGCGAGCAGTACTTC. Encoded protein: CASSSPGQGAGEQYF.